This T cell receptor (beta chain) was identified in a study of OX40 agonist ivuxolimab in advanced cancers. Assay: immunoSEQ multiplex PCR; the TCRdb copy retains only in-frame clones and omits some. The sample includes tens of thousands of clones, around 89% seen only once; the top ten take around 12%. This clone appeared a single time. V shed 6 bases and J shed 0 bases, with 8 bases lying between them. Looked up from germline, CDR1 is MRHNA and CDR2 is SNTAGT. The CDR3 is 13 amino acids. The chain recombines TRBV6-4 with TRBJ1-1, with a weak D call TRBD1 (6 bases). The sample was CD4+ or CD8+ T cells sorted from blood, taken in a trial of the OX40 agonist ivuxolimab. This clonotype originated in an adult with an advanced solid tumor such as melanoma, head and neck, liver or kidney cancer. The CDR3 protein is CASSRTVNTEAFF. CDR3 DNA: TGTGCCAGCAGCCGGACAGTGAACACTGAAGCTTTCTTT.